The following is a T cell receptor (beta chain) sequence with its context. In the study's own analysis: Amplification of reference gene primers provided the estimated nucleated cell counts. TCRdb keeps only in-frame clones here, not all; method: immunoSEQ multiplex PCR. V and J calls and clone size are copied from that table; D and trimming were computed from the DNA. The sample contains 55,000 to 90,000 clones, 70% to 90% of which appear only once. This sample is part of a study of blood T cell repertoires in COVID-19. Study context: Both acute and convalescent COVID-19 samples were obtained from the United States, Italy and Spain. The cDNA or gDNA used as material had been derived from T cells, B-cell-depleted T cells, or PBMCs.

V dropped 3 bases and J dropped 8; count of bases not matched to a gene: 6. The CDR3 has 15 amino acids. CDR1 is SGHRS, CDR2 YFSETQ, per germline. This rearrangement joins TRBV5-1 to TRBJ1-6; 9 bases line up with TRBD1. The source material was peripheral blood. The sequence was obtained from a human donor in a cohort sampled during active COVID-19. The CDR3 here is CASSSDRGAHSPLHF. CDR3 in DNA: TGCGCCAGCAGCTCCGACAGGGGGGCTCATTCACCCCTCCACTTT.